Listed below are T cell receptor beta chains from one sample, sequenced in a study of T cell responses to AZD1222 COVID-19 vaccine. Using immunoSEQ multiplex PCR, the repertoire was profiled, and TCRdb retains in-frame clones only, with some absent. Among roughly 140,000 clones listed, about 87% were seen once. The source was peripheral blood, collected 28 days after the second AZD1222 dose. Receptors originate from an adult who received the AZD1222 COVID-19 vaccine. Each CDR3 is given with its conserved first and last residue. D genes are given only for firm matches. Expanded clones are given a class, and other clones once, few, many or no size at all.

J gene: TRBJ2-1; V gene: TRBV5-1; D gene: TRBD2; clone size: NA; CDR3 protein: CASSISSGSGVEQFF; CDR3 DNA: TGCGCCAGCAGCATATCTAGCGGGAGCGGTGTTGAGCAGTTCTTC
J gene: TRBJ2-7; V gene: TRBV14; D gene: NA; clone size: NA; CDR3 protein: CASSQDLGYEQYF; CDR3 DNA: TGTGCCAGCAGCCAAGATCTGGGTTACGAGCAGTACTTC
J gene: TRBJ2-1; V gene: TRBV27; D gene: TRBD2; clone size: NA; CDR3 protein: CASSLPPIAGGPLDEQFF; CDR3 DNA: TGTGCCAGCAGTTTACCCCCAATAGCGGGAGGGCCATTGGATGAGCAGTTCTTC
J gene: TRBJ1-6; V gene: TRBV2; D gene: NA; clone size: few; CDR3 protein: CASTRAGRGNNSPLHF; CDR3 DNA: TGTGCCAGCACCCGAGCGGGCAGGGGAAATAATTCACCCCTCCACTTT
J gene: TRBJ2-1; V gene: TRBV28; D gene: TRBD1; clone size: NA; CDR3 protein: CATSLSGPDRGYEQFF; CDR3 DNA: TGTGCCACCAGTTTATCGGGCCCCGACAGGGGGTATGAGCAGTTCTTC
J gene: TRBJ1-5; V gene: TRBV15; D gene: NA; clone size: NA; CDR3 protein: CATSRDRGAGQPQHF; CDR3 DNA: TGTGCCACCAGCAGAGATAGAGGGGCTGGGCAGCCCCAGCATTTT
J gene: TRBJ1-2; V gene: TRBV5-6; D gene: TRBD1; clone size: NA; CDR3 protein: CASSFNPGQGAYGYTF; CDR3 DNA: TGTGCCAGCAGCTTTAACCCGGGACAGGGGGCTTATGGCTACACCTTC
J gene: TRBJ1-4; V gene: TRBV4-3; D gene: NA; clone size: NA; CDR3 protein: CASSQEDINEKLFF; CDR3 DNA: TGCGCCAGCAGCCAAGAAGACATTAATGAAAAACTGTTTTTT
J gene: TRBJ2-1; V gene: TRBV7-9; D gene: NA; clone size: once; CDR3 protein: CASSHLLGSSYNEQFF; CDR3 DNA: TGTGCCAGCAGTCATCTACTGGGGAGCTCCTACAATGAGCAGTTCTTC
J gene: TRBJ1-6; V gene: TRBV2; D gene: NA; clone size: NA; CDR3 protein: CASRKGDSLGNSPLHF; CDR3 DNA: TGTGCCAGCAGAAAGGGGGACTCCCTTGGAAATTCACCCCTCCACTTT
J gene: TRBJ2-1; V gene: TRBV6-2/TRBV6-3; D gene: NA; clone size: NA; CDR3 protein: CASSFPGSYNEQFF; CDR3 DNA: TGTGCCAGCAGTTTTCCAGGGTCCTACAATGAGCAGTTCTTC
J gene: TRBJ2-1; V gene: TRBV7-7; D gene: NA; clone size: NA; CDR3 protein: CASSLGELNEQFF; CDR3 DNA: TGTGCTAGCAGCTTAGGAGAGCTCAATGAGCAGTTCTTC
J gene: TRBJ1-4; V gene: TRBV7-9; D gene: TRBD1; clone size: NA; CDR3 protein: CATGGSGEKLFF; CDR3 DNA: TGTGCCACAGGGGGTTCGGGGGAAAAACTGTTTTTT
J gene: TRBJ2-5; V gene: TRBV5-1; D gene: TRBD2; clone size: NA; CDR3 protein: CASSLPRTGRDGLQTQYF; CDR3 DNA: TGCGCCAGCAGCTTGCCGAGAACCGGGAGGGATGGGCTTCAGACCCAGTACTTC
J gene: TRBJ1-6; V gene: TRBV5-4; D gene: TRBD1; clone size: once; CDR3 protein: CASSNGQGDSPLHF; CDR3 DNA: TGTGCCAGCAGCAACGGACAGGGGGATTCACCCCTCCACTTT
J gene: TRBJ2-2; V gene: TRBV7-2; D gene: NA; clone size: NA; CDR3 protein: CASSLGRDSGELFF; CDR3 DNA: TGTGCCAGCAGCTTAGGGCGGGACTCCGGGGAGCTGTTTTTT
J gene: TRBJ1-1; V gene: TRBV27; D gene: NA; clone size: NA; CDR3 protein: CASSADRLGGTEAFF; CDR3 DNA: TGTGCCAGCAGTGCCGACAGGTTGGGCGGCACTGAAGCTTTCTTT
J gene: TRBJ2-2; V gene: TRBV18; D gene: TRBD1; clone size: NA; CDR3 protein: CASSPNPPRGHANAELFF; CDR3 DNA: TGTGCCAGCTCACCAAATCCGCCCAGGGGGCACGCGAATGCGGAGCTGTTTTTT
J gene: TRBJ2-3; V gene: TRBV4-1; D gene: TRBD2; clone size: once; CDR3 protein: CASSLAGVAQKGTQYF; CDR3 DNA: TGCGCCAGCAGCCTGGCGGGGGTAGCACAGAAGGGTACGCAGTATTTT
J gene: TRBJ1-4; V gene: TRBV28; D gene: NA; clone size: NA; CDR3 protein: CASSPGTIGEKLFF; CDR3 DNA: TGTGCCAGCAGTCCCGGGACAATAGGGGAAAAACTGTTTTTT
J gene: TRBJ2-7; V gene: TRBV5-1; D gene: NA; clone size: NA; CDR3 protein: CASSPHRSASGYEQYF; CDR3 DNA: TGCGCCAGCAGCCCCCACCGGAGCGCTTCGGGATACGAGCAGTACTTC
J gene: TRBJ2-2; V gene: TRBV7-3; D gene: NA; clone size: NA; CDR3 protein: CASSSGTLNTGELFF; CDR3 DNA: TGTGCCAGCAGCTCCGGGACATTGAACACCGGGGAGCTGTTTTTT
J gene: TRBJ2-1; V gene: TRBV5-5; D gene: TRBD1; clone size: NA; CDR3 protein: CASSLGPGQGHYNEQFF; CDR3 DNA: TGTGCCAGCAGCCTCGGACCGGGACAGGGTCATTACAATGAGCAGTTCTTC
J gene: TRBJ1-2; V gene: TRBV6-5; D gene: NA; clone size: NA; CDR3 protein: CASRDGGRYGYTF; CDR3 DNA: TGTGCCAGCAGGGACGGGGGCAGGTATGGCTACACCTTC
J gene: TRBJ1-2; V gene: TRBV28; D gene: NA; clone size: NA; CDR3 protein: CASSLSGGIYGYTF; CDR3 DNA: TGTGCCAGCAGTTTATCCGGTGGCATCTATGGCTACACCTTC
J gene: TRBJ2-3; V gene: TRBV14; D gene: TRBD2; clone size: NA; CDR3 protein: CASSGLAGGPTDTQYF; CDR3 DNA: TGTGCCAGCAGCGGACTAGCGGGGGGACCCACAGATACGCAGTATTTT
J gene: TRBJ2-1; V gene: TRBV7-3; D gene: NA; clone size: NA; CDR3 protein: CASSTGEVNEQFF; CDR3 DNA: TGTGCCAGCAGCACCGGGGAGGTTAATGAGCAGTTCTTC
J gene: TRBJ1-4; V gene: TRBV20-1; D gene: NA; clone size: NA; CDR3 protein: CSASDNEKLFF; CDR3 DNA: TGCAGTGCTAGCGATAATGAAAAACTGTTTTTT
J gene: TRBJ1-1; V gene: TRBV2; D gene: TRBD1; clone size: NA; CDR3 protein: CASSAGGNTEAFF; CDR3 DNA: TGTGCCAGCAGTGCAGGGGGGAACACTGAAGCTTTCTTT
J gene: TRBJ2-2; V gene: TRBV30; D gene: TRBD1; clone size: NA; CDR3 protein: CAWSASQGAGTGELFF; CDR3 DNA: TGTGCCTGGAGTGCCTCCCAGGGGGCGGGCACCGGGGAGCTGTTTTTT
J gene: TRBJ2-1; V gene: TRBV9; D gene: NA; clone size: NA; CDR3 protein: CASSVDRNNEQFF; CDR3 DNA: TGTGCCAGCAGCGTGGACAGAAACAATGAGCAGTTCTTC
J gene: TRBJ2-7; V gene: TRBV5-1; D gene: NA; clone size: NA; CDR3 protein: CASSSSYEQYF; CDR3 DNA: TGCGCCAGCAGCTCTTCCTACGAGCAGTACTTC